The clone carrying this T cell receptor beta chain is a singleton in its sample. Its target is not known. Documented time point: newly diagnosed GD, antithyroid drugs for less than 3 months. The TCR library used RNA extracted from PBMCs. The V and J ends lost 7 bases and 7 bases, in that order; junction bases with no gene match: 10. Germline loops: CDR1 MNHEY, CDR2 SVGEGT. The CDR3 spans 15 residues. Arm-PCR of CDR3 regions and iRepertoire HTBI primers were the basis on which TCR beta libraries were built. Authors' analysis steps: Spanning all samples, the identified segments comprised some 66 TRBV and around 15 TRBJ. From the multiplex PCR reads, TCRdb called clonotypes with MiXCR, one entry per CDR3 protein. Here the V and J calls rest on TCRdb's processing, not on the authors' analysis. The data show 550,000 or so distinct CDR3 sequences, around 12% seen once. The source of the sample is a study of regulatory T cells in long-lasting Graves disease. For the study at large: Duration of antithyroid drug therapy among newly diagnosed Graves' patients was under 3 months.

The study's findings and limits: Analysis covered peripheral blood alone, not thyroid tissue.

The sample was also linked to a second study, of T cells in Graves' hyperthyroidism and ophthalmopathy.

The receptor was isolated from a woman aged 30 to 39 with Graves disease. The chain recombines TRBV6-2 or TRBV6-3 with TRBJ2-1, with 10 nucleotides matching TRBD2. Specimen: peripheral blood mononuclear cells (PBMCs), collected at new diagnosis, from a patient treated with antithyroid drugs. Here the CDR3 DNA reads TGTGCCAGCACTCGGAGCGGGAGGGCCCTAAATGAGCAGTTCTTC. Translation gives CASTRSGRALNEQFF.